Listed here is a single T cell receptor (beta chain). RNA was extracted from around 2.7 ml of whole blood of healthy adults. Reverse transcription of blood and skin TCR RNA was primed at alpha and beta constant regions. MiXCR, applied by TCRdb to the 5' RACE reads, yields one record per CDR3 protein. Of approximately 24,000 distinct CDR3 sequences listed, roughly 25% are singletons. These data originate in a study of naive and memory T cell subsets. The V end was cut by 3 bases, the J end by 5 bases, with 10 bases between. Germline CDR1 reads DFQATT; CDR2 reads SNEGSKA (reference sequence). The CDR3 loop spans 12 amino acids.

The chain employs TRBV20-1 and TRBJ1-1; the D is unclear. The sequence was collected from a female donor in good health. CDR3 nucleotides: TGCAGTGCTAGCGCTCGGGGAACTGAAGCTTTCTTT. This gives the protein CSASARGTEAFF.